Described below is a single T cell receptor beta chain sequence and its context. Antigen specificity is unknown. V shed 5 bases and J shed 2 bases, with 18 bases lying between them. Germline CDR1 MNHNY, CDR2 SVGAGI (reference sequence). This CDR3 has 16 residues. Naivety among CD8 cells was defined by CD45RO negativity and positive CCR7 selection, thereby excluding terminally differentiated effector memory CD45RA+ cells. The sample originates from a study of shared clonotypes between healthy human individuals. Overall study results and limits: Of the naive CD4 clonotypes, around 5.2% were shared across four donors.

Profiling relied on immunoSEQ multiplex PCR, and the TCRdb table lists in-frame clones only, not all of them. Among approximately 2,000,000 clones, about 93% were seen once, and the ten largest hold 1.5% to 2%. The sequencing sample was made of naive CD8+ T cells from PBMCs. The clonotype was recovered from a man aged 18 to 30 in good health. Some clones in this sample may be carry-over from other donors' samples. V and J are TRBV6-6 and TRBJ2-5; D call uncertain. The CDR3 reads CASSPVGGESQETQYF. The CDR3 DNA reads as TGTGCCAGCAGTCCCGTGGGCGGAGAGTCACAAGAGACCCAGTACTTC.